This T cell receptor beta chain emerged from a study of shared clonotypes between healthy human individuals. Study at large: Samples came from a couple of female and a few male donors aged 18 to 49.

Method: immunoSEQ multiplex PCR; TCRdb's copy keeps in-frame clones and lacks some. The sample lists a few million clones, more than 80% occurring once. The CDR3 loop spans 15 amino acids. Germline CDR1 and CDR2: MNHNS and SASEGT. The V end was cut by 6 bases, the J end by 2 bases, with 14 bases between. This clonotype was sampled from a man aged 18 to 29 in good health. This sequence joins TRBV6-1 and TRBJ1-5; a possible D gene is TRBD1 (6 bases). Sequencing was performed on naive CD4+ T cells sorted from blood. Subset noted: CD45RA+ positively selected. CDR3 DNA sequence: TGTGCCAGCAGCTGGGGGGGCGCGGGCAATCAGCCCCAGCATTTT. It translates to CASSWGGAGNQPQHF.